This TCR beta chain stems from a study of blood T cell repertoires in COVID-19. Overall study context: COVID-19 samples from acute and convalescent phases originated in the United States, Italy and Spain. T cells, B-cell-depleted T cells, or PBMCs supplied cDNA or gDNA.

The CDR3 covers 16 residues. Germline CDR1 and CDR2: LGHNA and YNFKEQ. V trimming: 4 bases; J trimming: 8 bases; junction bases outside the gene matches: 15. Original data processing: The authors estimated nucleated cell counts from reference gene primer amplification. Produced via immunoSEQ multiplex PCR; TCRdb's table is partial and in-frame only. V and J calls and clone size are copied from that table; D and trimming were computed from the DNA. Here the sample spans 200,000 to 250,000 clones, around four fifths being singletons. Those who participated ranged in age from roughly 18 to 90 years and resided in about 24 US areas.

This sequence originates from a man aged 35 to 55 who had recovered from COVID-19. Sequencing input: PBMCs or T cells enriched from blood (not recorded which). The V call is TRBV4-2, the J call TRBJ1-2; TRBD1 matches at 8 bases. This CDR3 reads CASSRSATRTGNGYTF. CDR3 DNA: TGTGCCAGCAGCCGCTCGGCCACACGGACAGGGAACGGCTACACCTTC.